Each of the 3 T cell receptor beta chains below was sequenced from the same sample in a study of OX40 agonist ivuxolimab in advanced cancers. Measured with immunoSEQ multiplex PCR; TCRdb has only the in-frame clones, and not every one. The sample includes fewer than 90,000 clones, 75% to 95% of them seen just once. Specimen: CD4+ or CD8+ T cells sorted from blood, collected in a trial of the OX40 agonist ivuxolimab. The source is an adult with an advanced solid tumor such as melanoma, head and neck, liver or kidney cancer.

The rearrangement links TRBV5-6 to TRBJ2-7, with D maybe TRBD1 (6 bases). The germline V gene has CDR1 SGHDT and CDR2 YYEEEE. Trimming removed 1 base at V and 2 bases at J, with 13 bases between. The CDR3 consists of 15 residues. The CDR3: CASSLRWDTTYEQYF. CDR3 in DNA: TGTGCCAGCAGCTTGAGATGGGACACGACCTACGAGCAGTACTTC. Together with reference TRBV5-6 and TRBJ2-7, the CDR3 gives the full variable domain: DAGVTQSPTHLIKTRGQQVTLRCSPKSGHDTVSWYQQALGQGPQFIFQYYEEEERQRGNFPDRFSGHQFPNYSSELNVNALLLGDSALYLCASSLRWDTTYEQYFGPGTRLTVT.

The chain couples TRBV5-1 to TRBJ2-7; 8 nucleotides match TRBD2. Per the germline V gene, CDR1 is SGHRS and CDR2 is YFSETQ. The junction had 16 bases not matched to a gene; V was cut back by 4 bases and J by 7 bases. The CDR3 has 16 residues. The CDR3 sequence: CASSLIAGPQGSEQYF. CDR3 DNA sequence: TGCGCCAGCAGCCTTATAGCGGGGCCCCAGGGGAGTGAGCAGTACTTC.

V and J are TRBV29-1 and TRBJ1-1, with D possibly being TRBD1 (5 bases). Germline CDR1 is SQVTM and CDR2 is ANQGSEA. The CDR3 is made up of 13 amino acids. This CDR3 reads CSLGVPGYAEAFF. The CDR3 DNA reads TGCTCCCTAGGGGTTCCAGGGTACGCTGAAGCTTTCTTT.